This T cell receptor (beta chain) was profiled in a study of blood T cell repertoires in COVID-19. Study details: The cDNA or gDNA used as material had been derived from T cells, B-cell-depleted T cells, or PBMCs.

Original analysis: Counts of nucleated cells, estimated from reference gene primer amplification, were obtained. This table comes from immunoSEQ multiplex PCR, and its TCRdb copy is limited to in-frame clones, with some not included. V and J calls and clone size follow that table, whereas D and trimming were derived from the DNA. The table shows 250,000 to 350,000 clones, with roughly 90% occurring only once. The TCR sequence derives from a woman aged 40 to 49 who had recovered from COVID-19. Sample: peripheral blood.

The CDR3: CASSLRTGGNTIYF. CDR3 sequence (DNA): TGTGCCAGCAGCCTAAGGACAGGGGGAAACACCATATATTTT. The rearrangement uses TRBV7-8 and TRBJ1-3, with 8 positions matching TRBD1. J was trimmed by 4 bases and V by 5 bases; bases with no gene match: 4. There are 14 residues in the CDR3. Germline V gene sequence: CDR1 SGHVS, CDR2 FQNEAQ.